Each of the 30 T cell receptor beta chains below was sequenced from the same sample in a study of blood T cells in healthy people across ages. A sample-barcoded 5' primer and a J-beta primer mix were used in a second PCR of roughly 6 to 11 cycles. In TCRdb, the 5' RACE reads were re-called with MiXCR into one record per CDR3 protein. The sample holds around 1,700,000 distinct CDR3 sequences; approximately 30% are singletons and the top ten take about 8%. Sample: blood. The receptors come from a woman aged 25-40 years in good health.

The chain combines TRBV10-1 with TRBJ2-2, with a weak D call TRBD2 (5 bases). The germline V and J ends were trimmed by 0 bases and 6 bases, with 11 bases remaining between them. Germline CDR1 is WNHNN and CDR2 is SYGVQD (reference sequence). This CDR3 spans 15 amino acids. CDR3 in DNA: TGCGCCAGCAGTGAGTCCCGGGTCGGGGCCGGGGAGCTGTTTTTT. Protein product: CASSESRVGAGELFF.

The chain combines TRBV2 with TRBJ1-1; D gene uncertain. Looked up from germline, CDR1 is SNHLY and CDR2 is FYNNEI. The CDR3 has 14 residues. V gave up 6 bases and J gave up 0 bases, with 11 bases separating them. CDR3 residues: CASSGRTVNTEAFF. The CDR3 bases are TGTGCCAGCAGCGGACGGACGGTGAACACTGAAGCTTTCTTT.

This clonotype was observed at least ten times. The gene calls are TRBV5-1 and TRBJ2-1; 8 bases line up with TRBD2. J gave up 7 bases and V 0 bases, and 3 bases lay outside the gene matches. Germline V gives CDR1 SGHRS, CDR2 YFSETQ. The CDR3 is made up of 14 amino acids. The CDR3 region has the DNA TGCGCCAGCAGCTTGGCGGGGGGGTGGAATGAGCAGTTCTTC. Translated: CASSLAGGWNEQFF.

The V gene is TRBV20-1, the J gene TRBJ2-7; weak D call: TRBD1 (6 bases). This CDR3 is 15 amino acids long. Germline V gene lookup returns CDR1 DFQATT and CDR2 SNEGSKA (reference sequence). Between the trimmed V and J ends, which lost 0 bases and 2 bases, there was a span of 14 bases. The CDR3 region is CSARDHGGSAYEQYF. The CDR3, as DNA: TGCAGTGCTAGAGATCATGGGGGCAGTGCCTACGAGCAGTACTTC.

This chain links TRBV7-7 with TRBJ2-2; the D gene is possibly TRBD2 (5 bases). Deletions cut 3 bases from V and 2 bases from J, with 22 bases between. This CDR3 is built from 19 residues. CDR1 is SSHAT, CDR2 FNYEAQ, per germline (reference sequence). CDR3 residues: CASSLAVGGRDRNTGELFF. CDR3 nucleotide sequence: TGTGCCAGCAGCTTGGCGGTTGGTGGGAGAGATAGAAACACCGGGGAGCTGTTTTTT.

In its sample, this clonotype was seen a few times. This chain connects TRBV6-5 to TRBJ1-6; D is perhaps TRBD1 (5 bases). Germline CDR1 MNHEY, CDR2 SVGAGI. V lost 0 bases and J lost 7, with 10 bases in between. There are 15 residues in the CDR3. The CDR3 DNA is TGTGCCAGCAGTTACTCGAGCAGGGTGAATTCACCCCTCCACTTT. Protein product: CASSYSSRVNSPLHF.

This clonotype was seen ten or more times. The gene calls are TRBV29-1 and TRBJ2-1; no firm D call. This CDR3 has 10 amino acids. The V gene's germline CDR1 is SQVTM and CDR2 ANQGSEA. V was shortened by 6 bases and J by 9 bases, with 9 bases between the two germline ends. The CDR3 is CSVALGEQFF. The CDR3, as DNA: TGCAGCGTGGCGTTAGGTGAGCAGTTCTTC.

The chain has TRBV5-1 and TRBJ2-3; 8 bases map to TRBD1. CDR3 length: 16 residues. Trimming removed 2 bases from V and 6 bases from J; junction bases left unmatched: 11. Germline CDR1 SGHRS, CDR2 YFSETQ. The CDR3 coding sequence is TGCGCCAGCAGCTTATTGGACAGGGCTGCCGAGGATACGCAGTATTTT. It is translated as CASSLLDRAAEDTQYF.

Regarding this clonotype: The junction departs from germline at one end; a sequencing error may be responsible. J is TRBJ2-1 and V is TRBV4-1; 8 positions match TRBD2. This CDR3 has 15 residues. From germline, CDR1 is MGHRA and CDR2 YSYEKL. CDR3 loop: CAGSPVTSGYNEQFF. The DNA of the CDR3 is TGCGCCGGCAGCCCCGTTACTAGCGGCTACAATGAGCAGTTCTTC.

This clonotype was counted only a few times. This may arise from a read error, as a much more abundant clone is one base away. The chain is built from TRBV29-1 and TRBJ2-7; 7 nucleotides line up with TRBD1. The V gene's germline CDR1 is SQVTM and CDR2 ANQGSEA. The CDR3 totals 12 residues. V gave up 5 bases and J gave up 2 bases; unmatched junction bases: 3. For the CDR3, the DNA is TGCAGCGTTTGGGACAGCACCTACGAGCAGTACTTC. It codes for CSVWDSTYEQYF.

Here the CDR3 reads CASSLLSGNDEKLFF. CDR3 bases: TGCGCCAGCAGCTTACTTTCAGGAAATGATGAAAAACTGTTTTTT. This chain links TRBV5-1 with TRBJ1-4; D ambiguous. Germline values: CDR1 SGHRS, CDR2 YFSETQ. This CDR3 spans 15 amino acids. The V gene lost 2 bases and the J gene lost 6 bases, with 14 bases spanning the gap.

This chain connects TRBV7-2 to TRBJ2-1; TRBD1 aligns across 9 bases. Judging by the DNA end, TRBJ2-7 fits better; the J call may be wrong. Germline CDR1 and CDR2: SGHTA and FQGNSA. This CDR3 is built from 16 residues. In nucleotides, the CDR3 is TGTGCCAGCAGCTCGTCCGGACAGGGGTCCTACAATGAGCAGTACTTC. Protein sequence: CASSSSGQGSYNEQYF.

Remarks on this clonotype: This may be a read error: a much more frequent sequence differs by one nucleotide. This rearrangement joins TRBV4-2 to TRBJ1-4; tentative D call: TRBD1 (5 bases). This CDR3 is built from 15 residues. The V end was cut by 5 bases, the J end by 0 bases, with 10 bases between. Looked up from germline, CDR1 is LGHNA and CDR2 is YNFKEQ. The CDR3 nucleotides are TGTGCCAGCAGCGCCGGGGACGCAACTAATGAAAAACTGTTTTTT. This translates into CASSAGDATNEKLFF.

The chain carries TRBV9 and TRBJ2-2; 9 nucleotides match TRBD2. Losses at the gene ends were 3 bases for V and 5 bases for J; bases not matched to a gene: 8. Germline V CDR1 and CDR2: SGDLS, YYNGEE. This CDR3 is 16 amino acids long. CDR3 sequence reads: CASSERAGGGTGELFF. In DNA, the CDR3 is TGTGCCAGCAGCGAAAGAGCGGGAGGCGGTACCGGGGAGCTGTTTTTT.

This clonotype showed up many times. The chain carries TRBV6-6 and TRBJ1-2; D might be TRBD1 (5 bases). V lost 7 bases to trimming and J lost 6 bases, with 15 bases between them. The CDR3 covers 13 residues. Germline-derived CDR1 and CDR2 are MNHNY and SVGAGI (reference sequence). Here the CDR3 reads CASIRGGEDGYTF. As DNA, the CDR3 is TGTGCCAGCATCCGGGGAGGGGAAGATGGCTACACCTTC.

The table lists this clonotype with a few counts. This sequence joins TRBV2 and TRBJ1-2; no firm D call. This CDR3 region has 13 residues. V was trimmed by 3 bases and J by 3 bases, leaving 8 bases between them. CDR1 SNHLY and CDR2 FYNNEI come from the germline V gene. This CDR3 reads CASSDGAYYGYTF. As DNA, the CDR3 is TGTGCCAGCAGTGATGGTGCCTACTATGGCTACACCTTC. The full variable domain, its missing parts supplied by reference TRBV2 and TRBJ1-2, is EPEVTQTPSHQVTQMGQEVILRCVPISNHLYFYWYRQILGQKVEFLVSFYNNEISEKSEIFDDQFSVERPDGSNFTLKIRSTKLEDSAMYFCASSDGAYYGYTFGSGTRLTVV.

J is TRBJ2-7 and V is TRBV6-6; TRBD1 aligns across 9 bases. J was trimmed by 2 bases and V by 4 bases; bases with no gene match: 6. Germline assignment: CDR1 MNHNY and CDR2 SVGAGI (reference sequence). CDR3 length equals 15 residues. The CDR3 spells CASSCRQGGTYEQYF. The CDR3 DNA reads as TGTGCCAGCAGTTGCCGACAGGGGGGGACCTACGAGCAGTACTTC.

The chain links TRBV7-8 to TRBJ1-1, with D hard to call. The CDR3 consists of 14 residues. CDR1 and CDR2 (germline): SGHVS, FQNEAQ. V gave up 5 bases and J gave up 7 bases, with 17 bases separating them. CDR3 loop: CASSLPRVGGEAFF. The CDR3 bases are TGTGCCAGCAGCCTCCCTCGGGTCGGAGGTGAAGCTTTCTTT.

The chain couples TRBV24-1 to TRBJ2-1; 7 nucleotides agree with TRBD2. V lost 5 bases to trimming and J lost 6 bases; unmatched junction nucleotides: 9. CDR1 KGHDR and CDR2 SFDVKD come from the germline V gene. The CDR3 consists of 15 residues. The CDR3 here is CATSVQGLEGNEQFF. Here the CDR3 DNA reads TGTGCCACCAGTGTTCAAGGACTAGAGGGCAATGAGCAGTTCTTC.

The chain has TRBV25-1 and TRBJ2-5, with 7 bases that match TRBD1. There are 13 residues in the CDR3. V dropped 10 bases and J dropped 5; count of bases not matched to a gene: 10. Germline V gene sequence: CDR1 MGHDK, CDR2 SYGVNS. The CDR3 is CATLNDRDETQYF. CDR3 DNA sequence: TGTGCCACCCTCAATGACAGGGATGAGACCCAGTACTTC.

The rearrangement joins TRBV12-3 or TRBV12-4 to TRBJ1-2; 11 nucleotides match TRBD1. This CDR3 is built from 12 residues. Trimming removed 6 bases from V and 12 bases from J; junction bases left unmatched: 6. Here the CDR3 reads CASSTQGQGDTF. The CDR3 DNA follows: TGTGCCAGCAGCACTCAGGGACAGGGGGACACCTTC.

This clonotype was observed a handful of times. The J gene is TRBJ1-1, the V gene TRBV7-2; unclear D gene. Germline V gene data show CDR1 as SGHTA and CDR2 as FQGNSA. Between the trimmed V and J ends, which lost 3 bases and 8 bases, there was a span of 7 bases. This CDR3 comprises 11 residues. The CDR3 is CASSFTVEAFF. In DNA form, the CDR3 reads TGTGCCAGCAGCTTTACAGTGGAAGCTTTCTTT.

This clonotype was recorded a few times. The rearrangement links TRBV18 to TRBJ2-6, with TRBD1 matching over 8 bases. The V segment lost 2 bases and the J segment 1 base; nucleotides outside the gene matches: 7. Germline loops: CDR1 KGHSH, CDR2 LQKENI. This CDR3 has 18 amino acids. CDR3 sequence: CASSPRTGSSSGANVLTF. CDR3 nucleotide sequence: TGTGCCAGCTCACCAAGGACAGGGTCGTCATCTGGGGCCAACGTCCTGACTTTC.

This clonotype has ten or more counts. The chain carries TRBV11-2 and TRBJ2-1, with D unclear. CDR3 length: 11 amino acids. The V gene's germline CDR1 is SGHAT and CDR2 FQNNGV. V lost 2 bases and J lost 9, with 5 bases in between. The CDR3 DNA is TGTGCCAGCAGCTTATCGACTGAGCAGTTCTTC. Protein: CASSLSTEQFF.

This rearrangement joins TRBV6-6 to TRBJ1-1; a weak D match, TRBD1 (5 bases). V gave up 7 bases and J gave up 4 bases, with 19 bases separating them. The CDR3 consists of 15 residues. Germline CDR1 MNHNY, CDR2 SVGAGI (reference sequence). CDR3 sequence (DNA): TGTGCCAGCACTATTGGGACTCCGCGGGGCACTGAAGCTTTCTTT. This sequence encodes CASTIGTPRGTEAFF.

This clonotype has more than one count but fewer than ten. The V and J genes are TRBV12-3 or TRBV12-4 and TRBJ1-1; D is ambiguous. This CDR3 is 12 amino acids long. Trimming left V 6 bases short and J 5 bases short, with 10 bases between. The CDR3 reads CASRAGRTEAFF. CDR3 in DNA: TGTGCCAGCAGAGCGGGGAGGACTGAAGCTTTCTTT.

This clonotype was found many times. V is TRBV29-1 and J is TRBJ2-7, with D uncertain. V gave up 5 bases and J gave up 7 bases, with 15 bases separating them. There are 12 residues in the CDR3. CDR1 and CDR2 (germline): SQVTM, ANQGSEA. In DNA form, the CDR3 reads TGCAGCGTTCGAAATCCAACGTGGGAGCAGTACTTC. This sequence encodes CSVRNPTWEQYF.

The rearrangement links TRBV7-2 to TRBJ1-2; tentative D call: TRBD1 (5 bases). The V gene's germline CDR1 is SGHTA and CDR2 FQGNSA. This CDR3 comprises 18 residues. V was clipped by 2 bases and J by 4 bases, with 23 bases between them. Here the CDR3 reads CASSLYQLGQGDLYGYTF. The CDR3 DNA is TGTGCCAGCAGCTTATATCAACTGGGGCAGGGAGACCTCTATGGCTACACCTTC.

This clonotype came up many times. J is TRBJ2-3 and V is TRBV20-1, with D possibly TRBD2 on 6 matching bases. The CDR3 covers 13 residues. Per germline, CDR1 DFQATT and CDR2 SNEGSKA (reference sequence). Here the CDR3 reads CTPLASVTDTQYF. The CDR3 DNA reads TGCACCCCCCTGGCTAGCGTAACAGATACGCAGTATTTT.

The CDR3 sequence is CASSLDPWAGDYNEQYF. The CDR3 coding sequence is TGTGCCAGCAGCTTAGACCCCTGGGCGGGAGACTACAATGAGCAGTACTTC. The rearrangement links TRBV7-9 to TRBJ2-1, with TRBD2 matching 7 bases. The J call could be wrong; TRBJ2-7 is a better fit for the DNA end. This CDR3 has 17 residues. Germline-derived CDR1 and CDR2 are SEHNR and FQNEAQ (reference sequence).